This is a list of T cell receptor beta chains from one sample in a study of low-dose radiotherapy and immunotherapy resistance in tumors. TCRdb recomputed calls from the reads with MiXCR, one row per CDR3 protein. This sample yields 40,000 or so distinct CDR3 sequences, of which roughly 28% are seen a single time; around 4% belongs to the top ten. Sequenced here: PBMCs, sampled before treatment. The receptors shown here come from a male donor with gallbladder cancer. Both conserved end residues are part of each CDR3. D genes are given only for firm matches. The listing skips clone size in some rows; elsewhere it reads once, few, many or a size class.

v_gene,abundance,j_gene,d_gene,CDR3aa,CDR3nt
TRBV6-2/TRBV6-3,many,TRBJ2-2,NA,CASSDNAGELFF,TGTGCCAGCAGTGACAACGCCGGGGAGCTGTTTTTT
TRBV5-1,many,TRBJ1-2,NA,CASSLDWGAEGYTF,TGCGCCAGCAGCTTGGACTGGGGGGCAGAGGGCTACACCTTC
TRBV5-1,many,TRBJ2-7,NA,CASSLRGRGAYEQYF,TGCGCCAGCAGCTTAAGGGGCAGGGGCGCCTACGAGCAGTACTTC
TRBV6-6,NA,TRBJ2-7,TRBD2,CASSYSIGGSYEQYF,TGTGCCAGCAGTTACTCGATTGGCGGGAGTTACGAGCAGTACTTC
TRBV7-6,NA,TRBJ2-7,NA,CASSPGGRSEYEQYF,TGTGCCAGCAGCCCCGGCGGTAGGTCAGAGTACGAGCAGTACTTC
TRBV6-2/TRBV6-3,many,TRBJ2-5,NA,CASSWTVQETQYF,TGTGCCAGCAGTTGGACAGTCCAAGAGACCCAGTACTTC
TRBV4-1,many,TRBJ2-3,NA,CASSQEGPGTLQYF,TGCGCCAGCAGCCAAGAGGGGCCCGGGACACTGCAGTATTTT
TRBV5-1,NA,TRBJ1-6,NA,CASSLEARGGNSPLHF,TGCGCCAGCAGCTTGGAGGCCAGGGGAGGCAATTCACCCCTCCACTTT
TRBV11-2,NA,TRBJ2-5,NA,CANGTGDRAPETQYF,TGTGCCAACGGTACGGGAGACAGAGCACCGGAGACCCAGTACTTC
TRBV9,many,TRBJ2-6,NA,CASGTSSGANVLTF,TGTGCCAGCGGGACGAGCTCTGGGGCCAACGTCCTGACTTTC
TRBV12-3/TRBV12-4,many,TRBJ2-3,TRBD1,CASRQGTGTQYF,TGTGCCAGCAGGCAGGGGACAGGAACGCAGTATTTT
TRBV28,NA,TRBJ2-1,TRBD2,CAAGAEPGGQFF,TGTGCCGCGGGAGCCGAGCCTGGTGGGCAGTTCTTC
TRBV11-2,many,TRBJ2-1,TRBD2,CASSLDTREGRNEQFF,TGTGCCAGCAGCTTAGATACGCGGGAGGGCCGCAATGAGCAGTTCTTC
TRBV5-8,NA,TRBJ2-1,TRBD2,CASSPRSSGFHYNEQFF,TGTGCCAGCAGCCCCCGGTCTAGCGGGTTTCACTACAATGAGCAGTTCTTC
TRBV27,few,TRBJ1-6,NA,CASSHLKVQSNNSPLHF,TGTGCCAGCAGCCATCTTAAAGTACAGTCCAATAATTCACCCCTCCACTTT
TRBV4-1,many,TRBJ1-1,NA,CASSPMDTENVNTEAFF,TGCGCCAGCAGCCCAATGGACACCGAAAACGTGAACACTGAAGCTTTCTTT
TRBV28,NA,TRBJ2-7,TRBD1,CASSFARTGWSYEQYF,TGTGCCAGCAGTTTTGCCCGGACAGGGTGGTCCTACGAGCAGTACTTC
TRBV3-1,many,TRBJ1-1,NA,CASTTGAGRGNTEAFF,TGTGCCAGCACCACCGGAGCAGGGCGAGGCAACACTGAAGCTTTCTTT
TRBV6-2/TRBV6-3,NA,TRBJ2-2,NA,CASSRPGVGELFF,TGTGCCAGCAGTCGCCCGGGGGTAGGGGAGCTGTTTTTT
TRBV2,NA,TRBJ2-5,TRBD1,CASSGGTGETQYF,TGTGCCAGCAGTGGAGGGACAGGGGAGACCCAGTACTTC
TRBV7-2,many,TRBJ2-3,NA,CASSLASSTDTQYF,TGTGCCAGCAGCTTAGCTTCTAGCACAGATACGCAGTATTTT
TRBV20-1,NA,TRBJ2-5,NA,CSAAGDTQETQYF,TGCAGTGCGGCGGGGGACACACAAGAGACCCAGTACTTC
TRBV6-1,many,TRBJ2-7,NA,CASSNTAGRFWEQYF,TGTGCCAGCAGCAACACCGCGGGCCGTTTTTGGGAGCAGTACTTC
TRBV20-1,NA,TRBJ2-2,TRBD2,CSASASGGYTTGELFF,TGCAGTGCTAGTGCTAGCGGGGGGTACACCACCGGGGAGCTGTTTTTT
TRBV18,few,TRBJ2-7,NA,CASSPGGTYEQYF,TGTGCCAGCTCACCCGGGGGCACCTACGAGCAGTACTTC
TRBV2,many,TRBJ2-1,NA,CASSENPDYNEQFF,TGTGCCAGCAGTGAGAACCCAGACTACAATGAGCAGTTCTTC
TRBV20-1,NA,TRBJ1-1,NA,CSAPGEGGAEAFF,TGCAGTGCTCCGGGGGAGGGAGGGGCTGAAGCTTTCTTT
TRBV7-9,many,TRBJ2-5,NA,CASSLSATQYF,TGTGCCAGCAGCTTATCCGCGACCCAGTACTTC
TRBV4-1,NA,TRBJ2-3,NA,CASSQAPGTSTDTQYF,TGTGCCAGCAGCCAAGCCCCGGGCACTAGCACAGATACGCAGTATTTT
TRBV5-1,many,TRBJ2-5,NA,CASSPSSRMTSGQETQYF,TGCGCCAGCAGCCCGTCGAGCCGTATGACCTCCGGCCAAGAGACCCAGTACTTC
TRBV11-1,NA,TRBJ1-2,NA,CASSLGRSYGYTF,TGTGCCAGCAGCTTAGGACGGAGCTATGGCTACACCTTC
TRBV10-3,NA,TRBJ2-1,TRBD2,CAISESPSGGLNEQFF,TGTGCCATCAGTGAGTCGCCTAGCGGGGGTCTGAATGAGCAGTTCTTC
TRBV6-2/TRBV6-3,many,TRBJ2-2,TRBD1,CASYRGSNTGELFF,TGTGCCAGTTACAGGGGATCCAACACCGGGGAGCTGTTTTTT
TRBV7-9,NA,TRBJ1-1,NA,CASSLEVGLDTEAFF,TGTGCCAGCAGCTTAGAGGTGGGCTTGGACACTGAAGCTTTCTTT
TRBV7-9,NA,TRBJ1-5,TRBD1,CASSLQGASGQPQHF,TGTGCCAGCAGCTTGCAGGGGGCGTCGGGTCAGCCCCAGCATTTT